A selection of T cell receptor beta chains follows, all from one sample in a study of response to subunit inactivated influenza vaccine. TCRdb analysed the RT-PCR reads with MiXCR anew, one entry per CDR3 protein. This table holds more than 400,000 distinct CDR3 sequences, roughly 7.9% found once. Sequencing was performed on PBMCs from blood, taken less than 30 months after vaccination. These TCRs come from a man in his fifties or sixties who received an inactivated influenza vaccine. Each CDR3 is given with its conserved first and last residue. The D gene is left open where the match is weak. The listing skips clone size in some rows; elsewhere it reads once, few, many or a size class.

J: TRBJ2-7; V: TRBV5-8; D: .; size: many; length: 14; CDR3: CASSLGTVDYEQYF; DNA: TGTGCCAGCAGCCTCGGGACGGTTGACTACGAGCAGTACTTC
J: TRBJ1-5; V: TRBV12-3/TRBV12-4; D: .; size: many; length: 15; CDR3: CASSLSGNSNQPQHF; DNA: TGTGCCAGCAGTTTATCAGGGAATAGCAATCAGCCCCAGCATTTT
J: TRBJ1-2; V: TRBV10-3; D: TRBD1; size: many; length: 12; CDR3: CAIDRGGLGYTF; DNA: TGTGCCATCGACAGGGGCGGGCTTGGCTACACCTTC
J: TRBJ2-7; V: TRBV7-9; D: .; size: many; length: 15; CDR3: CASSSDRDGTYEQYF; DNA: TGTGCCAGCAGCTCCGACCGGGACGGTACCTACGAGCAGTACTTC
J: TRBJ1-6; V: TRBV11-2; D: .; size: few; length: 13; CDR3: CASSFQQNSPLHF; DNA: TGTGCCAGCAGCTTTCAGCAAAATTCACCCCTCCACTTT
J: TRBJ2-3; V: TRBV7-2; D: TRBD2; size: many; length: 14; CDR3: CASSRRGGTDTQYF; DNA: TGTGCCAGCAGCCGGCGGGGGGGCACAGATACGCAGTATTTT
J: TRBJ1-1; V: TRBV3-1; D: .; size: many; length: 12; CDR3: CASSQFNTEAFF; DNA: TGTGCCAGCAGCCAATTCAACACTGAAGCTTTCTTT
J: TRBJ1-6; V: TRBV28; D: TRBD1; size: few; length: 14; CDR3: CASSTGVGNSPLHF; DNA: TGTGCCAGCAGTACAGGGGTAGGTAATTCACCCCTCCACTTT
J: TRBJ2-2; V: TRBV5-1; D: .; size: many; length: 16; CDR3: CASSRTGRTNTGELFF; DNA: TGCGCCAGCAGCCGGACCGGGAGAACGAACACCGGGGAGCTGTTTTTT
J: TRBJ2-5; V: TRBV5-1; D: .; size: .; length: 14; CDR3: CASSLVGAEETQYF; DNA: TGCGCCAGCAGCTTAGTGGGGGCGGAGGAGACCCAGTACTTC
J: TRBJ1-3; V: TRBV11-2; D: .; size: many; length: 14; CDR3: CASSLAGSGNTIYF; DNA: TGTGCCAGCAGCTTAGCAGGGTCGGGGAACACCATATATTTT
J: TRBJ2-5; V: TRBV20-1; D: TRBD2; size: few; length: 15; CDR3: CSAKAPLADQETQYF; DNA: TGCAGTGCGAAGGCCCCCCTAGCGGACCAAGAGACCCAGTACTTC
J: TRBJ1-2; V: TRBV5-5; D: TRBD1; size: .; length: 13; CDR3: CASSWRQGSGYTF; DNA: TGTGCCAGCAGCTGGCGACAGGGCTCTGGCTACACCTTC
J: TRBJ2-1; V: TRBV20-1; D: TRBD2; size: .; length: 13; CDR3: CSARPSGRNEQFF; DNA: TGCAGTGCTAGACCCAGCGGGAGAAATGAGCAGTTCTTC
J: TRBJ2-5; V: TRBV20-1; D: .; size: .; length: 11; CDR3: CSARPGETQYF; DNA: TGCAGTGCTCGCCCCGGGGAGACCCAGTACTTC
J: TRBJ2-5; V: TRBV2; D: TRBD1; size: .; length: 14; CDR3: CASTLQGIGETQYF; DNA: TGTGCCAGCACCTTACAGGGGATTGGGGAGACCCAGTACTTC
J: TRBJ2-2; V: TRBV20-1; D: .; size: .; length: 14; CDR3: CSASPGADTGELFF; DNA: TGCAGTGCTAGCCCAGGGGCGGACACCGGGGAGCTGTTTTTT
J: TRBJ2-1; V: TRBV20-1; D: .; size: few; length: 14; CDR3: CSAVGGSAYNEQFF; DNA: TGCAGTGCAGTGGGCGGGTCGGCCTACAATGAGCAGTTCTTC
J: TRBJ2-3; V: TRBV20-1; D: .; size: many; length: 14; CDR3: CSAMGVRRTDTQYF; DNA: TGCAGTGCTATGGGGGTCCGTCGCACAGATACGCAGTATTTT
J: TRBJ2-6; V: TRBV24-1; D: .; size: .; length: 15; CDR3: CATPTVISGANVLTF; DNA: TGTGCCACCCCGACGGTTATCTCTGGGGCCAACGTCCTGACTTTC
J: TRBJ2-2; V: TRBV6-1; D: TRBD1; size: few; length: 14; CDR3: CATCRDRATGELFF; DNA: TGTGCCACCTGCCGGGACAGGGCCACCGGGGAGCTGTTTTTT
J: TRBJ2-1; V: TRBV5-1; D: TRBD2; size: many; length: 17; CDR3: CASSQTLGTSGYNEQFF; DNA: TGCGCCAGCAGCCAGACCCTGGGGACTAGCGGATACAATGAGCAGTTCTTC
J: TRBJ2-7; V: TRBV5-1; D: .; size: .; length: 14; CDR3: CASSRETSSYEQYF; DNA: TGCGCCAGCAGCAGGGAAACCTCTTCCTACGAGCAGTACTTC
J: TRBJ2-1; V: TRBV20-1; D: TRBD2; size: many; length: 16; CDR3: CSARGLAGAAYNEQFF; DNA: TGCAGTGCTAGAGGTTTAGCGGGGGCCGCCTACAATGAGCAGTTCTTC
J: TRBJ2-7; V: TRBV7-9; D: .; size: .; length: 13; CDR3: CASSLGHLYEQYF; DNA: TGTGCCAGCAGCTTAGGTCACCTCTACGAGCAGTACTTC
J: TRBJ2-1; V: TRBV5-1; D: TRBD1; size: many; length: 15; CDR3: CASSTRTGAYNEQFF; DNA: TGCGCCAGCAGCACACGGACAGGGGCGTACAATGAGCAGTTCTTC
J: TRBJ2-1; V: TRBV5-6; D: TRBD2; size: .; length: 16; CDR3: CASSYRTSAIHNEQFF; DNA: TGTGCCAGCAGCTACCGGACTAGCGCGATACACAATGAGCAGTTCTTC
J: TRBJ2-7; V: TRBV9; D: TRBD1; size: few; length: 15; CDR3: CASSPSLGQAYEQYF; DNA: TGTGCCAGCAGCCCGAGTTTGGGACAGGCGTACGAGCAGTACTTC
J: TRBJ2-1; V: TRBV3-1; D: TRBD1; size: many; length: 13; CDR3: CASSHGTGIEQFF; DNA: TGTGCCAGCAGCCACGGGACAGGGATTGAGCAGTTCTTC
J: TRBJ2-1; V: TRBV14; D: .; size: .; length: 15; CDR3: CASSRTGTSGNEQFF; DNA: TGTGCCAGCAGCCGAACCGGGACTTCTGGGAATGAGCAGTTCTTC
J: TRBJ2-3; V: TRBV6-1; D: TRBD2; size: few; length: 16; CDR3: CASSPGTSGRLDTQYF; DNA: TGTGCCAGCAGTCCTGGAACTAGCGGGAGACTGGATACGCAGTATTTT
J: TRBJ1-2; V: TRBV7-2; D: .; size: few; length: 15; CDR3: CASSLTMGPNYGYTF; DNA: TGTGCCAGCAGCTTAACTATGGGACCTAACTATGGCTACACCTTC
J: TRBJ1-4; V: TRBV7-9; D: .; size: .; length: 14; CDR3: CASSFVRDNEKLFF; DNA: TGTGCCAGCAGCTTTGTCCGGGACAATGAAAAACTGTTTTTT
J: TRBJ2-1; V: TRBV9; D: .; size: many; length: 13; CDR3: CASSVADYNEQFF; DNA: TGTGCCAGCAGCGTAGCGGATTACAATGAGCAGTTCTTC
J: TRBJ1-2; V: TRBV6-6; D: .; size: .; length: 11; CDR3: CASSYSGGLTF; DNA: TGTGCCAGCAGTTACTCGGGGGGGCTAACCTTC
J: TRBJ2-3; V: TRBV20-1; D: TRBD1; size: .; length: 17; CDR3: CSARVSLGQVVTDTQYF; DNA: TGCAGTGCTAGAGTATCGCTCGGACAGGTTGTCACAGATACGCAGTATTTT
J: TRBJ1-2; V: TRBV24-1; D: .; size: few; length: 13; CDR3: CATSDLRGDGYTF; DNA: TGTGCCACCAGTGATTTGAGGGGAGATGGCTACACCTTC
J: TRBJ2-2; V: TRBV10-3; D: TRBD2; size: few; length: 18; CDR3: CAISRTSGPFANTGELFF; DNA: TGTGCCATCAGCAGGACTAGCGGGCCATTCGCGAACACCGGGGAGCTGTTTTTT
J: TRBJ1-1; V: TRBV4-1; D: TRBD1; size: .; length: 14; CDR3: CASSQDRTGGKAFF; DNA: TGCGCCAGCAGCCAAGATAGGACAGGGGGAAAAGCTTTCTTT
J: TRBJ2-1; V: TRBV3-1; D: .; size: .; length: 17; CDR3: CASSHAWRRRSYNEQFF; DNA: TGTGCCAGCAGCCATGCATGGCGGCGGCGCTCCTACAATGAGCAGTTCTTC
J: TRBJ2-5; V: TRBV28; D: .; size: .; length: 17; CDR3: CASSLVRGVVSGETQYF; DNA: TGTGCCAGCAGTTTAGTCAGGGGTGTGGTCAGCGGCGAGACCCAGTACTTC
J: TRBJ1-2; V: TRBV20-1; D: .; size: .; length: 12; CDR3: CSASLGNFGYTF; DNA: TGCAGTGCTAGTCTTGGTAACTTCGGCTACACCTTC
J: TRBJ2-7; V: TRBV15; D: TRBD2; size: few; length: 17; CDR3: CATSKLSGTSGVYEQYF; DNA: TGTGCCACCAGCAAGCTTTCCGGGACTAGCGGCGTCTACGAGCAGTACTTC
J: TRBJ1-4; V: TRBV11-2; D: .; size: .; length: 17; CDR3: CASSFPLGTPTNEKLFF; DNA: TGTGCCAGCAGCTTTCCCCTCGGGACGCCAACTAATGAAAAACTGTTTTTT
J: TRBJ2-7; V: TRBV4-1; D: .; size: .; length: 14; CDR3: CASSQVTGPYEQYF; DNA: TGCGCCAGCAGCCAAGTTACAGGGCCCTACGAGCAGTACTTC
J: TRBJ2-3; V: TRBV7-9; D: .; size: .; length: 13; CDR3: CASSTQARDTQYF; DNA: TGTGCCAGCAGCACTCAGGCCAGGGATACGCAGTATTTT
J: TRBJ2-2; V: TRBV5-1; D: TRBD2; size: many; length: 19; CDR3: CASSLPGLAGDSGTGELFF; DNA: TGCGCCAGCAGCTTACCGGGACTAGCGGGAGATTCGGGAACCGGGGAGCTGTTTTTT
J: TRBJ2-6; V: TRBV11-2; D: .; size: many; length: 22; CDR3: CASSLERPSGTSELSGANVLTF; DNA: TGTGCCAGCAGCTTAGAAAGGCCGTCCGGGACTTCGGAACTCTCTGGGGCCAACGTCCTGACTTTC
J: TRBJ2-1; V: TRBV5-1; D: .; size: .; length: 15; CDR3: CASSSDGNSYNEQFF; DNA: TGCGCCAGCAGCTCGGACGGGAACTCCTACAATGAGCAGTTCTTC
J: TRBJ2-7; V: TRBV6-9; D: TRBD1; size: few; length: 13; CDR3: CAKPPGQNYEQYF; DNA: TGTGCCAAACCTCCGGGACAGAATTACGAGCAGTACTTC
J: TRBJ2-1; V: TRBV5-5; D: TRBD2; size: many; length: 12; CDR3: CASSYTETSEFF; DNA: TGTGCCAGCAGCTATACAGAGACTAGCGAGTTCTTC
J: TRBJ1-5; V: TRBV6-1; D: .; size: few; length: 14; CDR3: CASKNGQGGQPQHF; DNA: TGTGCCAGCAAAAACGGTCAGGGCGGTCAGCCCCAGCATTTT
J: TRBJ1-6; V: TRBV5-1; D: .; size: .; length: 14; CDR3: CASSLEQSYSPLHF; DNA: TGCGCCAGCAGCTTGGAACAGTCCTATTCACCCCTCCACTTT
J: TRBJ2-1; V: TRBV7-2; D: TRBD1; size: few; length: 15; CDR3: CASSYGTGVGNEQFF; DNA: TGTGCCAGCAGCTATGGGACAGGGGTAGGGAATGAGCAGTTCTTC